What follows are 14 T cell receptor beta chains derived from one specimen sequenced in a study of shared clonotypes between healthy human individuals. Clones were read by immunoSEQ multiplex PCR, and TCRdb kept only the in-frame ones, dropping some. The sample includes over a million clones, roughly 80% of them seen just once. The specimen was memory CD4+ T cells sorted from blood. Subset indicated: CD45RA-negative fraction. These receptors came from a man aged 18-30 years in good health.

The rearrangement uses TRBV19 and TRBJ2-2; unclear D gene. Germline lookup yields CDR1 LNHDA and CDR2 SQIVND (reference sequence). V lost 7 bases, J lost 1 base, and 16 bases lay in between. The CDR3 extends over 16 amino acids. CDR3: CASMAPWPLNTGELFF. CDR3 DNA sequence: TGTGCCAGTATGGCCCCTTGGCCCTTGAACACCGGGGAGCTGTTTTTT. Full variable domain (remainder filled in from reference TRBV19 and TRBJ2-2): DGGITQSPKYLFRKEGQNVTLSCEQNLNHDAMYWYRQDPGQGLRLIYYSQIVNDFQKGDIAEGYSVSREKKESFPLTVTSAQKNPTAFYLCASMAPWPLNTGELFFGEGSRLTVL.

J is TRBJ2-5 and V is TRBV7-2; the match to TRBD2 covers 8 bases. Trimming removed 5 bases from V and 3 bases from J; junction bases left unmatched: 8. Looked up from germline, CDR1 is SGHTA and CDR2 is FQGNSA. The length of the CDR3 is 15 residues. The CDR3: CASSPAERGKETQYF. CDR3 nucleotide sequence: TGTGCCAGCAGCCCGGCCGAGCGGGGGAAAGAGACCCAGTACTTC.

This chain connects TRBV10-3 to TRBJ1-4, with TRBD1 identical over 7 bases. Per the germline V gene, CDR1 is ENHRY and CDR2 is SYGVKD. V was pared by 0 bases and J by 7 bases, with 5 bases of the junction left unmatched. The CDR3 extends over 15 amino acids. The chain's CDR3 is CAISESRGQIEKLFF. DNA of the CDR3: TGTGCCATCAGTGAGTCTAGGGGGCAGATTGAAAAACTGTTTTTT.

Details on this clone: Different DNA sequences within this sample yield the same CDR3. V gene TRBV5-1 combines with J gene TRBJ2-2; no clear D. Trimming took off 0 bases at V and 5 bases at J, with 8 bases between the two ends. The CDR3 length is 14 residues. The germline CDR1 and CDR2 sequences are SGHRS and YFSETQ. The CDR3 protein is CASSLVPGTGELFF. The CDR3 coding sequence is TGCGCCAGCAGCTTGGTACCTGGAACCGGGGAGCTGTTTTTT.

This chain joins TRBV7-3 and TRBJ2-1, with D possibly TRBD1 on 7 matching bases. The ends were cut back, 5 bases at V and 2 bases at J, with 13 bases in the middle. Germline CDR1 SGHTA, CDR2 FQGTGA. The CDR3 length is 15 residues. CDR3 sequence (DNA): TGTGCCAGCAGCCCCCAGGGGGGAACCTACAATGAGCAGTTCTTC. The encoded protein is CASSPQGGTYNEQFF.

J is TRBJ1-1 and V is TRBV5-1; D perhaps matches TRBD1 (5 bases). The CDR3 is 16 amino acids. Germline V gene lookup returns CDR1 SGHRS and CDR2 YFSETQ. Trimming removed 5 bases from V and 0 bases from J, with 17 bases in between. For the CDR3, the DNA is TGCGCCAGCAGAGCCGCCGGGACCTTGATGAACACTGAAGCTTTCTTT. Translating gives CASRAAGTLMNTEAFF.

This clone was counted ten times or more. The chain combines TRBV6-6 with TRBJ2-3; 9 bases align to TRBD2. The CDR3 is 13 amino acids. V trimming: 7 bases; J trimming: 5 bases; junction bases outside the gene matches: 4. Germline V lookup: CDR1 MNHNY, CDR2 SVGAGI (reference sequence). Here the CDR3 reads CASTSGGRDTQYF. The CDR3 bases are TGTGCCAGCACCAGCGGGGGGAGAGATACGCAGTATTTT.

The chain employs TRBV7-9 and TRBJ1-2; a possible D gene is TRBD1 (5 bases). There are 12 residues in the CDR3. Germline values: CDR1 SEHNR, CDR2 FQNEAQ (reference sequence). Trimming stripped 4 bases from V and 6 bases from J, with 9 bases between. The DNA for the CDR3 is TGTGCCAGCAGCTCTCGACAGAATGGCTACACCTTC. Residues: CASSSRQNGYTF.

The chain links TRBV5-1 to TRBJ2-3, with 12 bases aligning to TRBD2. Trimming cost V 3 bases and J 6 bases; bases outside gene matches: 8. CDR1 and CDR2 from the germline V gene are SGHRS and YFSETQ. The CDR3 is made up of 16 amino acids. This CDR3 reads CASSSRTSGEFDTQYF. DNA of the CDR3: TGCGCCAGCAGCTCGCGGACTAGCGGGGAATTCGATACGCAGTATTTT.

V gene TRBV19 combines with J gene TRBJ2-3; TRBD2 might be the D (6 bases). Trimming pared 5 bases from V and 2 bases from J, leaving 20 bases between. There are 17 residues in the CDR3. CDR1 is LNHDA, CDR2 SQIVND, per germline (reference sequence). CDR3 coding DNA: TGTGCCAGTAGTTATGGGCGGGGTAGCGGCCTCACAGATACGCAGTATTTT. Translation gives CASSYGRGSGLTDTQYF. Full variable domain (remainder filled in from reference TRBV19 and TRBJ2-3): DGGITQSPKYLFRKEGQNVTLSCEQNLNHDAMYWYRQDPGQGLRLIYYSQIVNDFQKGDIAEGYSVSREKKESFPLTVTSAQKNPTAFYLCASSYGRGSGLTDTQYFGPGTRLTVL.

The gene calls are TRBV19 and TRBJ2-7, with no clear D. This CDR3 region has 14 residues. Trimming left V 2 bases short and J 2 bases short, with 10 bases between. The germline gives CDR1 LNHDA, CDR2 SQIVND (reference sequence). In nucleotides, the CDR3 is TGTGCCAGTAGTATATCACAACTCCCCTACGAGCAGTACTTC. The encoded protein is CASSISQLPYEQYF. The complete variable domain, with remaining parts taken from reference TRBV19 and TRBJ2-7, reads DGGITQSPKYLFRKEGQNVTLSCEQNLNHDAMYWYRQDPGQGLRLIYYSQIVNDFQKGDIAEGYSVSREKKESFPLTVTSAQKNPTAFYLCASSISQLPYEQYFGPGTRLTVT.

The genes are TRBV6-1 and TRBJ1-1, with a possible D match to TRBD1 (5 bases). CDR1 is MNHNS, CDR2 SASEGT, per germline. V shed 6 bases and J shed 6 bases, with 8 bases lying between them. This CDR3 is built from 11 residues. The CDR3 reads CASRRQSEAFF. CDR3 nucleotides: TGTGCCAGCAGGCGACAGTCTGAAGCTTTCTTT.

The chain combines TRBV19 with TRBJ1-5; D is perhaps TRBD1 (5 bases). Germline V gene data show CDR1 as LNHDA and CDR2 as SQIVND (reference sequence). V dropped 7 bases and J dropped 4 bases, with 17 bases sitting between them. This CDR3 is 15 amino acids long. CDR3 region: CASTQVRGVNQPQHF. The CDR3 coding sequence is TGTGCCAGTACCCAGGTGCGGGGGGTTAATCAGCCCCAGCATTTT.

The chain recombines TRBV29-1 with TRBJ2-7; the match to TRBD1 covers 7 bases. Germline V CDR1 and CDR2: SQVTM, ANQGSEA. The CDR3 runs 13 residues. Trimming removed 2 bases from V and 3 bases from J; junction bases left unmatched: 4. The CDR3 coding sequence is TGCAGCGTTGAACGGCAGGGGGTCTACGAGCAGTACTTC. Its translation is CSVERQGVYEQYF.